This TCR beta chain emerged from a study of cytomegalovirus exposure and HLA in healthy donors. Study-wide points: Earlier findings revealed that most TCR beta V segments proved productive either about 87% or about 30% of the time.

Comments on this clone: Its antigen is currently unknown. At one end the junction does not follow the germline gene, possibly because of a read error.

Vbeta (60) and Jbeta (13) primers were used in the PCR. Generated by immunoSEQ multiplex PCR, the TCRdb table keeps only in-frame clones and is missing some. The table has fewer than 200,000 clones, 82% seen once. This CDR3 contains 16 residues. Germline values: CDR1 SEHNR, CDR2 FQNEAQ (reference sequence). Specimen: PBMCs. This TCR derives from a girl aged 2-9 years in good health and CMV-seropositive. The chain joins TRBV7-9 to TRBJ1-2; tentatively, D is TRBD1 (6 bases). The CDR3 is CSSSLTRGGLLRGYTF. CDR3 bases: TGTTCCAGCAGCTTAACGCGCGGGGGCCTTTTGAGAGGCTACACCTTC. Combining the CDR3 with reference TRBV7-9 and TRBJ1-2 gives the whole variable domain DTGVSQNPRHKITKRGQNVTFRCDPISEHNRLYWYRQTLGQGPEFLTYFQNEAQLEKSRLLSDRFSAERPKGSFSTLEIQRTEQGDSAMYLCSSSLTRGGLLRGYTFGSGTRLTVV.